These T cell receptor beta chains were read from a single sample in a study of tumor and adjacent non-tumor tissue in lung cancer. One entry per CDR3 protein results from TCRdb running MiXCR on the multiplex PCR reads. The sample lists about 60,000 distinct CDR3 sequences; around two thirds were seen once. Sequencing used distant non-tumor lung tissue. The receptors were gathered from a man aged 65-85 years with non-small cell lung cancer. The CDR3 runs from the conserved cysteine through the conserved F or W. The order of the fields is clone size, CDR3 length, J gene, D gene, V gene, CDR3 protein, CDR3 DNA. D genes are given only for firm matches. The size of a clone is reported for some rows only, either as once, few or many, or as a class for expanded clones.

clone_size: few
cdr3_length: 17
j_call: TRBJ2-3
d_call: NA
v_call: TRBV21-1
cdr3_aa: CASSKEGWTGAGDTQYF
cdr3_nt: TGTGCCAGCAGCAAAGAAGGCTGGACAGGGGCCGGGGATACGCAGTATTTT

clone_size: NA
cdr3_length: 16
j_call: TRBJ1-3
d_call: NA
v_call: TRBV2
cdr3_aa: CASSLARVDTGNTIYF
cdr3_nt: TGTGCCAGCTCCCTGGCCAGGGTGGACACTGGAAACACCATATATTTT

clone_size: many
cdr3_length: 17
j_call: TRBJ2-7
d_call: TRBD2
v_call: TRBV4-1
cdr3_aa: CASSQPPSGGSSYEQYF
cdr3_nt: TGCGCCAGCAGCCAACCCCCTAGCGGGGGGTCCTCCTACGAGCAGTACTTC

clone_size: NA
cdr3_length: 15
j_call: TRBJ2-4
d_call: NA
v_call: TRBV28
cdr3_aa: CANTQWPLAKNIQYF
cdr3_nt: TGTGCCAACACCCAGTGGCCGCTAGCCAAAAACATTCAGTACTTC

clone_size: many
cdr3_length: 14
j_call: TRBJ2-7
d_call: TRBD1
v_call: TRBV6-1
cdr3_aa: CASSDAGGSNEQYF
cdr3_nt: TGTGCCAGCAGTGACGCAGGGGGCTCCAACGAGCAGTACTTC

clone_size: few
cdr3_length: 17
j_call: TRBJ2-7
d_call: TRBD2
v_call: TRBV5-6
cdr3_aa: CTSSSRLAGTKSYEQYF
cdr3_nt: TGTACTAGTAGCTCTAGACTAGCGGGTACAAAGAGCTACGAGCAGTACTTC

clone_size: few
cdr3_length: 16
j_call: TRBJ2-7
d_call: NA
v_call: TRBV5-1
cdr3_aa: CASSLIGGRGTYEQYF
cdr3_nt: TGCGCCAGCAGCTTGATTGGGGGGCGCGGTACGTACGAGCAGTACTTC

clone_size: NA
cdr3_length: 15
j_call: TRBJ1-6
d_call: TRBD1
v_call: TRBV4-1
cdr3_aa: CASSLTGTANSPPHF
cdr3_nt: TGCGCCAGCAGCCTAACTGGGACAGCGAATTCACCCCCCCACTTT

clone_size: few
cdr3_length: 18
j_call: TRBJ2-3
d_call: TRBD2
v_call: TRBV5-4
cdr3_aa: CASSLVLAGGPSTDTQYF
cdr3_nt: TGTGCCAGCAGCTTGGTCCTAGCGGGGGGACCTAGCACAGATACGCAGTATTTT

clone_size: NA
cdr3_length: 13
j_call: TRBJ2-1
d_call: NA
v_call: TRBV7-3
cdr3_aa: CASSLKRAAGQFF
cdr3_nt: TGTGCCAGCAGCTTAAAAAGGGCGGCTGGGCAGTTCTTC

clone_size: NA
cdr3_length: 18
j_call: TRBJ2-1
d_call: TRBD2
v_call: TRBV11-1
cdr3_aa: CTSSTGQLVSGRKNEQFF
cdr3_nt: TGTACCAGCAGCACCGGGCAGTTGGTTAGCGGGAGAAAGAATGAGCAGTTCTTC

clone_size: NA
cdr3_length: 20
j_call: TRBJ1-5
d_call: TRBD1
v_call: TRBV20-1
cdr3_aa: CSARDSESDRGTRMGQPQHF
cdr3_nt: TGCAGTGCTAGAGATTCCGAATCGGACAGGGGGACCCGTATGGGTCAGCCCCAGCATTTT

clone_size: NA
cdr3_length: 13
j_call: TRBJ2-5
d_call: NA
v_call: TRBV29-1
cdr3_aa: CSVSKGGGETQYF
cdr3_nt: TGCAGCGTTAGTAAGGGGGGAGGAGAGACCCAGTACTTC

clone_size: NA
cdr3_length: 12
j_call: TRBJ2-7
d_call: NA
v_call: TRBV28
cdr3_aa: CASTFSTYEQYF
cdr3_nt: TGTGCCAGCACTTTCTCCACTTACGAGCAGTACTTC

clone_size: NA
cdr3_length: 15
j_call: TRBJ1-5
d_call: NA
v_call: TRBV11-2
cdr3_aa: CASSLGGVAYQPQHF
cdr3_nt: TGTGCCAGTAGCTTAGGAGGGGTCGCATATCAGCCCCAGCATTTT

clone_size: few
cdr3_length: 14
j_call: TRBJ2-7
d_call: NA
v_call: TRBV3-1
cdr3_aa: CASSQHGLVYEQYF
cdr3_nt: TGTGCCAGCAGCCAACATGGACTCGTCTACGAGCAGTACTTC

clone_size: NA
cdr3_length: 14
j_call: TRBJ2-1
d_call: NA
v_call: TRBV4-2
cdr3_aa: CASSQDLGVGGRFF
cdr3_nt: TGTGCCAGCAGCCAAGACTTAGGCGTAGGAGGTAGGTTCTTC

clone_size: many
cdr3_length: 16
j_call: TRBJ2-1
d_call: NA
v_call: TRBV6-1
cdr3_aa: CASSEAASEGYNEQFF
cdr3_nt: TGTGCCAGCAGTGAAGCGGCTAGCGAGGGCTACAATGAGCAGTTCTTC

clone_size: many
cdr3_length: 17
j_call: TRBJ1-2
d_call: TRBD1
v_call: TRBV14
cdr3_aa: CASSQDRGQGIFRGYTF
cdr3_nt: TGTGCCAGCAGCCAAGATCGCGGACAGGGGATTTTTAGGGGCTACACCTTC

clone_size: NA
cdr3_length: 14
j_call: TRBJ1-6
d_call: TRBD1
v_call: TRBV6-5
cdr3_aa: CASNGTGDASPLHF
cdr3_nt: TGTGCCAGCAATGGGACAGGTGACGCTTCACCCCTCCACTTT

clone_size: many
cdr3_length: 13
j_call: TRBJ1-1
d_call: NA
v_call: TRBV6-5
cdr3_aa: CASSPTITGRAFF
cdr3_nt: TGTGCCAGCAGCCCCACTATTACAGGGAGGGCTTTCTTT

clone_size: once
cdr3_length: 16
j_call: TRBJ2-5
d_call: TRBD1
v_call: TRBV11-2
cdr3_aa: CASSIVNRGLGETLYF
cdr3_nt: TGTGCCAGCAGCATAGTCAACAGGGGATTGGGAGAGACCCTGTACTTC

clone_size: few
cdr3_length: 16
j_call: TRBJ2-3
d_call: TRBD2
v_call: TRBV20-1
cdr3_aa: CSARPGLAFRTDTQYF
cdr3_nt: TGCAGTGCTAGGCCGGGACTAGCTTTTCGCACAGATACGCAGTATTTT

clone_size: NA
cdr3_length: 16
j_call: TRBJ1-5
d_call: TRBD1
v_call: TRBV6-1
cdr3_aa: CASSSRAGGAGQPQHF
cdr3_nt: TGTGCCAGCAGTTCTAGGGCAGGGGGCGCCGGTCAGCCCCAACATTTT

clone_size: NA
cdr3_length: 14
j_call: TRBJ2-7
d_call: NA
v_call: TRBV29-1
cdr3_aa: CSVAGTHRSYERYF
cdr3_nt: TGCAGCGTTGCCGGGACACATCGCTCCTACGAGCGGTACTTC

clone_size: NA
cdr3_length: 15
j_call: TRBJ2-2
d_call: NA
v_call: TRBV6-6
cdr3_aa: CASSSPSRDTVELFF
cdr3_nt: TGTGCCAGCAGTTCGCCTAGCCGGGACACCGTGGAGCTCTTTTTT

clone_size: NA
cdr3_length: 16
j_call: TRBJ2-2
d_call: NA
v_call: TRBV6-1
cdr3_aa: CTSCVSQGSDTGELFF
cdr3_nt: TGTACCAGCTGTGTTTCACAGGGTTCGGACACCGGGGAGCTGTTTTTT

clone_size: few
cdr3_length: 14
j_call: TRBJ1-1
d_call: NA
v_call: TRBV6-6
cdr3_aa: CASSYSAGNTEAFF
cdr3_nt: TGTGCCAGCAGTTACTCAGCCGGGAACACTGAAGCTTTCTTT

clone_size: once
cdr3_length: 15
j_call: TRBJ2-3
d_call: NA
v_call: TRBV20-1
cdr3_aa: CGARDPGRRADTQYF
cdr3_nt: TGCGGAGCTAGAGATCCCGGGAGAAGGGCAGATACGCAGTATTTT

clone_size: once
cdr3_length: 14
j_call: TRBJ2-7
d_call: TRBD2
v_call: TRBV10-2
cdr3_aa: CARSNTPPAGAQYF
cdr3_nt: TGCGCCAGGAGTAATACCCCTCCAGCGGGAGCTCAATACTTC

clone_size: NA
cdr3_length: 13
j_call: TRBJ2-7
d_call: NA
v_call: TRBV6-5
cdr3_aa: CAGSRDRAYEQYF
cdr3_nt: TGTGCCGGCAGTCGTGACCGTGCATACGAGCAGTACTTC

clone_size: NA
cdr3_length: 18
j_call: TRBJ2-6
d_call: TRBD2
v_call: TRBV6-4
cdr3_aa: CASSDGGGSPSGANVLTF
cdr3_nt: TGTGCCAGCAGTGACGGGGGGGGTTCACCCTCTGGGGCCAACGTCCTGACTTTC

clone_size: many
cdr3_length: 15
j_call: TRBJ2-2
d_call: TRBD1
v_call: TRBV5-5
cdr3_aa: CASSWDSRNTGELFF
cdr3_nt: TGTGCCAGCAGCTGGGACAGCCGGAACACCGGGGAGCTGTTTTTT

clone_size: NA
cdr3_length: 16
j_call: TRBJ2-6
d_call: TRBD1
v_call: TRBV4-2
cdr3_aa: CANSPTGGSGADVLTF
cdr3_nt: TGTGCCAACAGCCCTACAGGGGGCTCTGGGGCCGACGTCCTGACTTTC

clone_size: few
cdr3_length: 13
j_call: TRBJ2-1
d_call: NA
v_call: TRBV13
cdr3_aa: CASSWSLGHEQFF
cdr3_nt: TGTGCCAGCAGCTGGTCGCTAGGCCATGAGCAGTTCTTC

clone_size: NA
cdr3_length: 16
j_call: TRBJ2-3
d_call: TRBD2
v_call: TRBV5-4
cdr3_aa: CASSSSGGTRANMQYF
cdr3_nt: TGTGCCAGCAGCTCTAGCGGGGGGACCAGGGCTAATATGCAGTATTTT

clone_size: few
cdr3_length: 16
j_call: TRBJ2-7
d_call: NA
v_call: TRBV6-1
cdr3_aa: CASLPRVVVESYEQYF
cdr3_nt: TGTGCCAGTCTCCCGAGGGTCGTGGTCGAGTCCTACGAGCAGTACTTC

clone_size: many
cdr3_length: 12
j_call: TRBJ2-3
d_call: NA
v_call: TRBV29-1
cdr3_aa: CSVEVGTDTQYF
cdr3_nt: TGCAGCGTTGAAGTCGGCACAGATACGCAGTATTTT

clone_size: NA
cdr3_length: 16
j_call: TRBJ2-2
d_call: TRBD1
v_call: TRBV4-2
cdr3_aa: CASSHEISSNTGGLFF
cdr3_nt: TGTGCCAGCAGCCATGAGATCTCTTCGAACACAGGGGGGCTGTTTTTT

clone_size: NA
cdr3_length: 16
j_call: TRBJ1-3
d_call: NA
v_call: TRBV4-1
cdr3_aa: CASGQVCPISGNTIYF
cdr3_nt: TGCGCCAGCGGCCAAGTATGCCCAATCTCTGGAAACACCATATATTTT

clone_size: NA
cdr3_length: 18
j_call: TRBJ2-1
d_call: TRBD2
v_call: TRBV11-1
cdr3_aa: CASSTRQLASGRENEQFF
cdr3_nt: TGTGCCAGCAGTACTAGGCAATTGGCTAGCGGGAGAGAGAATGAGCAGTTCTTC

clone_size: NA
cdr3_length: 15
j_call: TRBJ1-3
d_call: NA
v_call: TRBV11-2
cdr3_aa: CASNLERTGGNTIYF
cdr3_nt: TGTGCCAGCAACTTAGAGAGGACTGGTGGAAACACCATATATTTT

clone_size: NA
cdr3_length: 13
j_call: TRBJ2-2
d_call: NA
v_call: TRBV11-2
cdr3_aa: CASSPQGTWELLF
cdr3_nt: TGTGCCAGCAGTCCGCAGGGGACCTGGGAGCTGCTTTTT

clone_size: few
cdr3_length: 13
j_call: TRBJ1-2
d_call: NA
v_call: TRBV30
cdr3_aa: CAWSNDRNYGYAF
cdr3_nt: TGTGCCTGGAGTAATGACCGAAACTATGGCTACGCCTTC

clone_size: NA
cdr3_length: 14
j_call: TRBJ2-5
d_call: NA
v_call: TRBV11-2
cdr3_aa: CASSLSRIQGTKYF
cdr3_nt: TGTGCCAGCAGCCTGAGCCGAATTCAAGGGACCAAGTACTTC

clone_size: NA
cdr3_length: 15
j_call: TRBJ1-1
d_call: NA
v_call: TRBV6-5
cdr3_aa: CAGSLLGGANTEAFF
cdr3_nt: TGTGCCGGCAGTCTACTCGGGGGGGCCAACACTGAAGCTTTCTTC

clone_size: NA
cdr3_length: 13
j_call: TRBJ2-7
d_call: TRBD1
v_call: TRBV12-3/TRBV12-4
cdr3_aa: CVSRGTGGYEQYF
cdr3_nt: TGTGTCAGCAGGGGGACAGGGGGCTACGAGCAATACTTC

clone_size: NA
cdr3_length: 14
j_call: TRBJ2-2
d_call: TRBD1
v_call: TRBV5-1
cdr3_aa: CASSSPGTGGELFF
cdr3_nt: TGCGCCAGCAGCTCGCCCGGGACAGGTGGGGAGCTGTTTTTT

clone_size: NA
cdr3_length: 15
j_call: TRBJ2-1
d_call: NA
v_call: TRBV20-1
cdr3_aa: CSAAASRSSYNEQFF
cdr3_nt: TGCAGTGCTGCTGCTAGTCGGAGCTCCTACAATGAGCAGTTCTTC

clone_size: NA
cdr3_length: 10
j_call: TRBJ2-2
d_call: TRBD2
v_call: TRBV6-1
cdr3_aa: CASRGRELFF
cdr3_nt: TGTGCCAGCAGAGGGCGGGAGCTATTTTTT

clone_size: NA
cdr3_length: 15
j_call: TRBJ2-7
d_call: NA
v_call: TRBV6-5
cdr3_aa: CASSYCSDSGSKLYF
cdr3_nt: TGTGCCAGCAGTTACTGCTCGGACAGCGGAAGCAAGCTGTACTTC

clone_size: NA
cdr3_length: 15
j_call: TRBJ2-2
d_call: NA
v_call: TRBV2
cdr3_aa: CASKLAVANTGELFF
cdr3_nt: TGTGCCAGCAAGCTTGCGGTCGCGAACACCGGGGAGCTGTTTTTT

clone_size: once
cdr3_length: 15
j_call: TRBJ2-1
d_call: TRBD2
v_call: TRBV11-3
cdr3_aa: CASNLSSGNFNEQFF
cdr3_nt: TGTGCCAGCAACTTATCAAGCGGGAACTTCAATGAACAGTTCTTC